The 14 T cell receptor beta chains presented below share a single source sample, sequenced in a study of blood T cell repertoires in COVID-19. The repertoire was sequenced with immunoSEQ multiplex PCR; TCRdb's copy has only in-frame clones and lacks some. The table has about 390,000 clones, about 87% seen once. The sample consisted of PBMCs or T cells enriched from blood (not recorded which). Receptors were obtained from a woman between 45 and 65 years old who had recovered from COVID-19.

This clone came up a few times. The chain employs TRBV6-1 and TRBJ2-1; D unclear. The germline gives CDR1 MNHNS, CDR2 SASEGT. V lost 3 bases and J 3 bases, leaving 9 bases between the germline ends. This CDR3 spans 14 amino acids. CDR3 DNA: TGTGCCAGCAGTGACCTCCCTAGCTACAATGAGCAGTTCTTC. It codes for CASSDLPSYNEQFF.

This chain uses TRBV6-6 with TRBJ2-4, with D possibly matching TRBD1 (6 bases). The ends were cut back, 5 bases at V and 1 base at J, with 18 bases in the middle. The germline V gene has CDR1 MNHNY and CDR2 SVGAGI (reference sequence). The CDR3 has 17 amino acids. The CDR3 spells CASSPHLQGLAKNIQYF. CDR3 sequence (DNA): TGTGCCAGCAGTCCACACCTTCAGGGGTTGGCCAAAAACATTCAGTACTTC.

V usage is TRBV2 and J usage is TRBJ2-2; D is unclear. The CDR3 runs to 14 residues. The germline gives CDR1 SNHLY, CDR2 FYNNEI. V lost 5 bases to trimming and J lost 2 bases, with 9 bases between them. The CDR3 loop is CASSLSRNTGELFF. The CDR3 nucleotides read TGTGCCAGCAGTCTAAGCCGAAACACCGGGGAGCTGTTTTTT.

The J gene is TRBJ2-3, the V gene TRBV5-1, with 10 nucleotides matching TRBD2. There are 18 residues in the CDR3. V lost 3 bases and J lost 5; bases outside the gene matches: 15. Germline values: CDR1 SGHRS, CDR2 YFSETQ. DNA of the CDR3: TGCGCCAGCAGCTGGACCCCTTTAGCGGGGGGCCTTGAAGATACGCAGTATTTT. This sequence encodes CASSWTPLAGGLEDTQYF.

This chain links TRBV3-1 (or the pseudogene TRBV3-2) with TRBJ2-2; 9 positions match TRBD1. Trimming removed 1 base from V and 5 bases from J; junction bases left unmatched: 2. The CDR3 is 15 residues long. The V gene's germline CDR1 is LGHDT and CDR2 YNNKEL (reference sequence). CDR3 sequence reads: CASSQGDRVTGELFF. The CDR3 DNA follows: TGTGCCAGCAGCCAAGGGGACAGGGTAACCGGGGAGCTGTTTTTT.

V and J are TRBV5-8 and TRBJ1-6, with D possibly TRBD1 on 5 matching bases. The CDR3 sequence is 15 residues long. V was pared by 4 bases and J by 10 bases, with 18 bases between. Germline V gene data show CDR1 as SGHTS and CDR2 as YDEGEE. The DNA for the CDR3 is TGTGCCAGCAGCCGCAACAGTGGGGCAGGGTCACCCCTCCACTTT. Translated, it gives CASSRNSGAGSPLHF.

J is TRBJ1-5 and V is TRBV27; 10 bases are shared with TRBD1. Per germline, CDR1 MNHEY and CDR2 SMNVEV (reference sequence). V lost 5 bases and J lost 3; bases outside the gene matches: 4. This CDR3 spans 15 amino acids. CDR3 protein: CASSRQGASNQPQHF. In nucleotides, the CDR3 is TGTGCCAGCAGTCGACAGGGGGCTTCCAATCAGCCCCAGCATTTT.

V usage is TRBV19 and J usage is TRBJ1-1; D remains unclear. The CDR3 covers 14 residues. Germline assignment: CDR1 LNHDA and CDR2 SQIVND (reference sequence). Trimming cost V 3 bases and J 1 base, with 9 bases left between them. CDR3 in DNA: TGTGCCAGTAGTATCGGGTGGAGGAACACTGAAGCTTTCTTT. Amino acid sequence: CASSIGWRNTEAFF.

The gene calls are TRBV5-1 and TRBJ2-6, with 8 positions matching TRBD1. CDR1 and CDR2 from the germline V gene are SGHRS and YFSETQ. Trimming cost V 2 bases and J 2 bases; bases outside gene matches: 6. The CDR3 spans 17 residues. This CDR3 reads CASSFQTGVAGANVLTF. CDR3 coding DNA: TGCGCCAGCAGCTTCCAGACAGGGGTCGCTGGGGCCAACGTCCTGACTTTC.

This clone was observed many times. This rearrangement joins TRBV19 to TRBJ1-1; possibly TRBD1 for D (6 bases). The germline V gene encodes CDR1 LNHDA and CDR2 SQIVND (reference sequence). Trimming took off 2 bases at V and 1 base at J, with 8 bases between the two ends. The CDR3 runs 14 residues. The CDR3 spells CASSILQGNTEAFF. In DNA, the CDR3 is TGTGCCAGTAGTATACTACAGGGGAACACTGAAGCTTTCTTT.

J is TRBJ2-2 and V is TRBV18; TRBD2 agrees at 14 bases. CDR1 KGHSH and CDR2 LQKENI come from the germline V gene. V lost 5 bases and J lost 0; bases outside the gene matches: 5. The CDR3 is 18 amino acids. The chain's CDR3 is CASSAGLAGGSNTGELFF. Here the CDR3 DNA reads TGTGCCAGCTCAGCCGGACTAGCGGGGGGCTCGAACACCGGGGAGCTGTTTTTT. Together with reference TRBV18 and TRBJ2-2, the CDR3 gives the full variable domain: NAGVMQNPRHLVRRRGQEARLRCSPMKGHSHVYWYRQLPEEGLKFMVYLQKENIIDESGMPKERFSAEFPKEGPSILRIQQVVRGDSAAYFCASSAGLAGGSNTGELFFGEGSRLTVL.

Concerning this clone: The same CDR3 is also encoded by other DNA sequences in this sample. This chain links TRBV30 with TRBJ2-7, with D unclear. Germline V CDR1 and CDR2: GTSNPN, SVGIG (reference sequence). CDR3 size: 11 residues. V was clipped by 6 bases and J by 4 bases, with 10 bases between them. CDR3 in DNA: TGTGCCTGCAACAGAGAATACGAGCAGTACTTC. Protein product: CACNREYEQYF. The full variable domain, in which reference TRBV30 and TRBJ2-7 provide the parts outside the CDR3, is SQTIHQWPATLVQPVGSPLSLECTVEGTSNPNLYWYRQAAGRGLQLLFYSVGIGQISSEVPQNLSASRPQDRQFILSSKKLLLSDSGFYLCACNREYEQYFGPGTRLTVT.

This clone was detected only a few times. The rearrangement links TRBV4-3 to TRBJ1-2; the match to TRBD1 covers 7 bases. The V gene's germline CDR1 is LGHNA and CDR2 YSLEER. The CDR3 runs 15 residues. Germline trimming cut 5 bases from V and 4 bases from J; bases unmatched to any gene: 10. The CDR3 is CASSRDSPGIYGYTF. CDR3 nucleotide sequence: TGCGCCAGCAGCAGGGACAGCCCCGGGATCTATGGCTACACCTTC.

The chain is built from TRBV7-9 and TRBJ2-3; TRBD1 matches at 10 bases. CDR1 and CDR2 (germline): SEHNR, FQNEAQ (reference sequence). The V segment lost 3 bases and the J segment 3 bases; nucleotides outside the gene matches: 3. The length of the CDR3 is 15 residues. The CDR3 DNA follows: TGTGCCAGCAGCTTCCGGACAGGGGGAACAGATACGCAGTATTTT. It codes for CASSFRTGGTDTQYF.